This T cell receptor beta chain originates from a study of cytomegalovirus exposure and HLA in healthy donors. Background on the study: Some 200 million T cells yielded about 120 million unique TCR beta sequences, as an earlier analysis found.

General study results and limits: In a later analysis, around 18,000 TCR beta sequences were associated with HLA alleles at 0.05 false discovery rate. One variant, a missense change in DCLRE1C, was linked in a later analysis to TCR beta V- and J-gene trimming.

Remarks on this clone: The antigen is not known.

CDR3 length: 17 amino acids. Looked up from germline, CDR1 is KGHSH and CDR2 is LQKENI. Trimming shortened V by 0 bases and J by 3 bases, and 15 bases separated the two germline ends. The study ran its PCR with 60 Vbeta and 13 Jbeta primers. The repertoire was sequenced with immunoSEQ multiplex PCR; TCRdb's copy has only in-frame clones and lacks some. The sample lists about 190,000 clones, 75% to 90% occurring once. The chain couples TRBV18 to TRBJ2-4; possible D gene TRBD2, 5 bases. The source is a man aged 50 to 59 in good health and CMV-seronegative. Sequenced sample: PBMCs. This CDR3 is CASSPPSKQRDKNIQYF. The CDR3 region has the DNA TGTGCCAGCTCACCACCGTCCAAACAGAGGGACAAAAACATTCAGTACTTC.